The T cell receptor (beta chain) described here comes from a study of blood T cell repertoires in COVID-19. About the research overall: The origin of the acute and convalescent COVID-19 samples was the United States, Italy and Spain. In each case, the material was cDNA or gDNA derived from T cells, B-cell-depleted T cells, or PBMCs.

CDR1 and CDR2 from the germline V gene are LNHDA and SQIVND (reference sequence). V trimming: 5 bases; J trimming: 8 bases; junction bases outside the gene matches: 2. The CDR3 is made up of 12 amino acids. This clone was recorded a few times. In the source study's methods: Amplified reference gene primers provided the basis for estimating nucleated cell counts. Profiled with immunoSEQ multiplex PCR; TCRdb holds only in-frame clones, not every one. V and J calls plus clone size are reproduced from that table; the DNA served to infer D and trimming. The sample holds some 83,000 clones; 81% are singletons and the top ten take around 40%.

The specimen sequenced was peripheral blood. V is TRBV19 and J is TRBJ1-2; 10 bases are a match to TRBD1. The TCR sequence derives from a man older than 75 with acute or convalescent COVID-19. CDR3: CASSGTGVGYTF. The DNA for the CDR3 is TGTGCCAGTAGTGGGACAGGGGTAGGCTACACCTTC.